This T cell receptor (beta chain) was identified in a study of blood T cell repertoires in COVID-19. Overall study context: Samples came from the United States, Italy and Spain, spanning acute and convalescent COVID-19. In each case, the material was cDNA or gDNA derived from T cells, B-cell-depleted T cells, or PBMCs.

After removal of 1 base from V and 2 bases from J, the junction contained 4 bases not matched to a gene. CDR1 and CDR2 from the germline V gene are SGDLS and YYNGEE. There are 16 residues in the CDR3. Original processing methods: Amplifying reference gene primers gave estimates of nucleated cell counts. The table came from immunoSEQ multiplex PCR; TCRdb's copy has only in-frame clones and leaves some out. For V, J and clone size, that table is used; D and trimming come from the DNA. The sample lists 200,000 to 250,000 clones, around 92% occurring once. The clonotype comes from a man aged 25 to 40 with acute or convalescent COVID-19. Source material: peripheral blood. The gene calls are TRBV9 and TRBJ1-2; 11 bases match TRBD1. The CDR3 bases are TGTGCCAGCAGCGTAACCGGACAGGGGGCCAACTATGGCTACACCTTC. It specifies CASSVTGQGANYGYTF.